Sequencing of this T cell receptor beta chain was carried out in a study of beta chain features in type 1 diabetes (dated by TCRdb to about 2018). For the wider study: Mean age, gender distribution, total cell number and subset yield were not different between patients and healthy donors. Regulatory and stem cell-like memory subsets were isolated from only 8 patients and about 8 healthy donors, whereas naive and central memory subsets came from all 30 or so donors. The study compared TCRB repertoires of sorted circulating CD4+ T cell subsets between recently diagnosed type 1 diabetes patients and matched healthy donors. A total of roughly 98,000,000 sorted cells were examined across all samples, and RNA yield correlated strongly with the number of cells per subset.

The High Capacity cDNA Reverse Transcription Kit was used to reverse transcribe all of the isolated RNA, meaning that expressed TCRB transcripts were what got sequenced. Deep immunoSEQ sequencing was performed on naive, central memory and regulatory T cell samples, with an average of about 4 million total reads per sample. Sorted cells were lysed in RLT buffer, and RNA was extracted using DNase-treated RNeasy Micro or Mini kits according to cell number. Each cell subset was processed on its own to prevent cross-contamination, while patient and healthy donor samples were processed together. TCRB sequences were amplified from cDNA with the immunoSEQ multiplex PCR, producing 87-bp fragments spanning the CDR3 region. Amplicons were sequenced on the Illumina HiSeq platform. In the source study's methods: PCR bias was corrected computationally using synthetic template baselines, and reads within Hamming distance 2 were collapsed, with unmergeable singletons discarded. By aligning reads against IMGT, V, D and J genes, CDR3 length, and insertions or deletions at six rearrangement sites were assigned. Within each subset, clonotype counts were normalized to sorted cell number, after which true diversity and Gini coefficients were computed with the tcR R package. The overlap coefficient, calculated on TCRB nucleotide sequences, was used to quantify repertoire sharing. As a proxy for the pre-selection repertoire, out-of-frame TCRB sequences from naive cells were analyzed. Sourced from immuneACCESS, this table was stored by TCRdb with only in-frame sequences that have V and J called. A share of the clones is absent; for the studies checked, an unresolved V gene accounts for under half, and the remainder has no known explanation. Clone size and V and J calls were adopted from that table, with D and trimming inferred from the DNA. The sample table lists fewer than 250,000 clones, 13% to 15% of them with a count of one. 0.026% of the sample goes to the ten largest clones.

The research as a whole found: Because the HLA sub-analyses included only small numbers of individuals, any influence of HLA type on TCRB rearrangement was left unresolved. Naive, central memory and regulatory TCRB repertoires appeared to be more alike among patients than among healthy donors. Because cDNA was sequenced instead of genomic DNA, highly expressing activated cells could be over-represented, though the groups showed no difference in activation or CD3 levels. Fewer insertions and more nucleotide deletions at VDJ recombination sites were observed in patients with type 1 diabetes, implying thymic rearrangement abnormalities. In all four CD4+ subsets, TCRB CDR3 length was moderately but significantly shorter in type 1 diabetes patients. PCR might favor shorter templates, but patient and control samples were amplified and corrected together, so any skew would affect both groups equally.

This clone was seen only a few times. No antigen is known for it. No much larger clonotype is one base removed from it; base qualities were not supplied. The germline V end is reduced by 1 base and the J end by 0 bases; junction bases left unmatched: 9. CDR1 LNHNV and CDR2 YYDKDF were looked up in the germline V gene (reference sequence). The CDR3 contains 18 residues, cysteine and phenylalanine counted. Only CDR3 DNA is held: 54 bases, read in frame from base 1. Each donor gave one peripheral blood draw, averaging approximately 120 mL, which was collected into heparinised tubes. A BD FACSAria II was used to sort naive, central memory, regulatory and stem cell-like memory CD4+ T cells with a panel that included CD45RO, CCR7, CD25, CD127, CD95 and CD27. Purity was above 95% for every sorted population. PBMCs were isolated immediately by Lymphoprep density gradient centrifugation and stained directly without culture. So that batch effects would be minimized, each experiment stained and sorted samples in pairs, pairing one healthy donor with one patient.

This receptor was taken from a woman in her thirties or forties in good health. Recombination joined TRBV15 with TRBJ2-1; 7 bases in the middle match TRBD1. The material sequenced was naive CD4+ T cells from blood. The sample's cell subset or site label, decoded: true naive CD4+ T cells. The CDR3 region: CATSRASGQRISYNEQFF. The DNA reads as follows: TGTGCCACCAGCAGAGCCTCGGGACAGCGAATCTCCTACAATGAGCAGTTCTTC.